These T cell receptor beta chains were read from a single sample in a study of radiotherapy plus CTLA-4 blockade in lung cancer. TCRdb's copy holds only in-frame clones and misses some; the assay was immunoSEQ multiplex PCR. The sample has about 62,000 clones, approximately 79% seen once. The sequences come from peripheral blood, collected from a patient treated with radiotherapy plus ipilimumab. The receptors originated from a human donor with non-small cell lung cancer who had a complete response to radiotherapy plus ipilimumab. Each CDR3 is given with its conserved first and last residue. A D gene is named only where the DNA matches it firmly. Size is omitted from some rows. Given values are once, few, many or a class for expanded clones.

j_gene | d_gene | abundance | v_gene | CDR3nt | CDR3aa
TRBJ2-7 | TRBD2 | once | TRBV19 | TGTGCCAGTAGTAGGAGCGGGAGAGGGTCCTACGAGCAGTACTTC | CASSRSGRGSYEQYF
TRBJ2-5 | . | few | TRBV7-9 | TGTGCCAGCAGCGAGCTCACAGGGATCCAAGAGACCCAGTACTTC | CASSELTGIQETQYF
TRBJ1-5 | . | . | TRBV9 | TGTGCCAGCAGCGTTGGACAGAGTTTAAATCAGCCCCAGCATTTT | CASSVGQSLNQPQHF
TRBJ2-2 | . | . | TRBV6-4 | TGTGCCAGCAGTTTCAGGGAGAACACCGGGGAGCTGTTTTTT | CASSFRENTGELFF
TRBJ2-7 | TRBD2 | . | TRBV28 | TGTGCCAGCAGTCCCCCCAGCGGGAGGAACGAGCAGTACTTC | CASSPPSGRNEQYF
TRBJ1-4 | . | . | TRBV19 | TGTGCCAGTAAAGGCGGAGCAACTAATGAAAAACTGTTTTTT | CASKGGATNEKLFF
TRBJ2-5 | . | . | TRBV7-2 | TGTGCCAGCAGGCCCCTGCCGGGGATCCAAGAGACCCAGTACTTC | CASRPLPGIQETQYF
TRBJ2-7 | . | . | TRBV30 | TGTGCCTGGAGTTCGGGTTGGGGGGACGAGCAGTACTTC | CAWSSGWGDEQYF
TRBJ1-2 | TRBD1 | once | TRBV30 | TGTGCCTGGAGACCTCCGGGACAGGGTGGACGTGGCTACACCTTC | CAWRPPGQGGRGYTF
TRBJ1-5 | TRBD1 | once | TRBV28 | TGTGCCAGCAGCCCACCAAGGCGGACAGGGCATGTGGGCAATCAGCCCCAGCATTTT | CASSPPRRTGHVGNQPQHF
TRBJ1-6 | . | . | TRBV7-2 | TGTGCCAGCAGCTTCTCCGGGGGGAAAAATTCACCCCTCCACTTT | CASSFSGGKNSPLHF
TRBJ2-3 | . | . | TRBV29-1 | TGCAGCGTTGTGCTCAGGCGTTCCACAGATACGCAGTATTTT | CSVVLRRSTDTQYF
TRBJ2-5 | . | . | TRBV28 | TGTGCCAGTAACAGGGTGGAGACCCAGTACTTC | CASNRVETQYF
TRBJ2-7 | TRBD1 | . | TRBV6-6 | TGTGCCAGCAGTTTCCCCGAAAGGGACAGCTCCTACGAGCAGTACTTC | CASSFPERDSSYEQYF
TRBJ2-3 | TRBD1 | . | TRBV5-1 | TGCGCCAGCAGCTCTACTAAGGGGGCGAGGACAGATACGCAGTATTTT | CASSSTKGARTDTQYF
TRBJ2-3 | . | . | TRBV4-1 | TGCGCCAGCAGCCAAGTCCTACAGGGATCGCAGTATTTT | CASSQVLQGSQYF
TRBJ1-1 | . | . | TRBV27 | TGTGCCAGCAGTCAGACAGGGAACACTGAAGCTTTCTTT | CASSQTGNTEAFF
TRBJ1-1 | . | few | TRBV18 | TGTGCCAGCTCACCCGGGGGGCTCCCGGCCACTGAAGCTTTCTTT | CASSPGGLPATEAFF
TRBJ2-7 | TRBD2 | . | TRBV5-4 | TGTGCCAGCAGCCAGACTAGCGTAAGCTACGAGCAGTACTTC | CASSQTSVSYEQYF
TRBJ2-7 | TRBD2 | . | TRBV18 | TGTGCCAGCTCACCTGTCCTAGCGGGAGCTATTTACGAGCAGTACTTC | CASSPVLAGAIYEQYF
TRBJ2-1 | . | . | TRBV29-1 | TGCAGCGTTGCACTAGAACCGGGCATCGATGAGCAGTTCTTC | CSVALEPGIDEQFF
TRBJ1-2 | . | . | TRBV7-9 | TGTGCCAGCAGCCCCGACACCTATGGCTACACCTTC | CASSPDTYGYTF
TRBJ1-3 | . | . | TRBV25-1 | TGTGCCAGCAGTGCTCCAGGGTTTGTTGGAGAAACCATATATTTT | CASSAPGFVGETIYF
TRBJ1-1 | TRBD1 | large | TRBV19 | TGTGCCAGTAGTGTGGACAGGGGGATTACTGAAGCTTTCTTT | CASSVDRGITEAFF
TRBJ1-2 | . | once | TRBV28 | TGTGCCAGCAGTTTAATACAGAACTATGGCTACACCTTC | CASSLIQNYGYTF
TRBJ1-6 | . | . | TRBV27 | TGTGCCAGCAGTTTTAGAAATTCACCCCTCCACTTT | CASSFRNSPLHF
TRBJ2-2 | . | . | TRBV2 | TGTGCCAGCAGCCTGGACAGTCGATCTACCGGGGAGCTGTTTTTT | CASSLDSRSTGELFF
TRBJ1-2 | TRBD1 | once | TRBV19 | TGTGCCAGTAAGGGACAGGCCGGCGGGGACTATGGCTACACCTTC | CASKGQAGGDYGYTF
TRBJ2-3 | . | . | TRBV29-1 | TGCAGCGTACGGGGCCAGGGGCCAGATACGCAGTATTTT | CSVRGQGPDTQYF
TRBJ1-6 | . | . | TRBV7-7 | TGTGCCAGCGGTAGCTCCTATAATTCACCCCTCCACTTT | CASGSSYNSPLHF
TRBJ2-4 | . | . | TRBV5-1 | TGCGCCAGCAGCTTGGAGTTCGGGGTTAAAAACATTCAGTACTTC | CASSLEFGVKNIQYF
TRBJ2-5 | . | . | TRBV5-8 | TGTGCCAGCAGGGGAAAACGGCGGGGGCCAGGAGAGACCCAGTACTTC | CASRGKRRGPGETQYF
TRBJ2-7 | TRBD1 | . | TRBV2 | TGTGCCAGCAGACAAGCACAGGGGTGGGACGAGCAGTACTTC | CASRQAQGWDEQYF
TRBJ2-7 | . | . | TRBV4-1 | TGCGCCAGCAGCCAAGACTCCTCTCGGGGAGCGAGTCCCTACGAGCAGTACTTC | CASSQDSSRGASPYEQYF
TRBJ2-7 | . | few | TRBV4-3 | TGCGCCAGCAGCCAAGGTGGAGGGGAAGGCTACGAGCAGTACTTC | CASSQGGGEGYEQYF
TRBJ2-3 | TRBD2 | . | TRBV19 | TGTGCCAGTAGTATTGGGACTAGCGGGAGCACAGATACGCAGTATTTT | CASSIGTSGSTDTQYF
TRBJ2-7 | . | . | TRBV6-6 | TGTGCCAGCAGTTACTCGACTCAGAGTACCTACGAGCAGTACTTC | CASSYSTQSTYEQYF
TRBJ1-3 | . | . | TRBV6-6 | TGTGCCAGCAGTTACACGGGTTTTGGAAACACCATATATTTT | CASSYTGFGNTIYF
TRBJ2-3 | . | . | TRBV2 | TGTGCCAGCTCCCCTAGCACAGATACGCAGTATTTT | CASSPSTDTQYF
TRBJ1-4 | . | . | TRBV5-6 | TGTGCCAGCAGCCTACGACCGGGACTCCTTAATGAAAAACTGTTTTTT | CASSLRPGLLNEKLFF
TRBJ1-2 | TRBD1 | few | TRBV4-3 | TGCGCCAGCAGCCCCCCGGTGGCAGGGGGGCTGTTGGGCTACACCTTC | CASSPPVAGGLLGYTF
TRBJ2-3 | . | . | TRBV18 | TGTGCCAGCTCACCAAGTTTCCAAGGAGCTGTTACACGTTCTCTCATGTCAGATACGCAGTATTTT | CASSPSFQGAVTRSLMSDTQYF